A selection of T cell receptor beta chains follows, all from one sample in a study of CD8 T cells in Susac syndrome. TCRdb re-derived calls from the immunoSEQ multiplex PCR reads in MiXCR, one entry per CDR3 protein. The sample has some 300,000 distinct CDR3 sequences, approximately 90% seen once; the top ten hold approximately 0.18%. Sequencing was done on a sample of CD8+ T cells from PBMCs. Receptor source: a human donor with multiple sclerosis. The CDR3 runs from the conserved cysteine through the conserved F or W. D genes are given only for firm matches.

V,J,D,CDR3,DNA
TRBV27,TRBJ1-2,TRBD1,CASSPYDRDGGYTF,TGTGCCAGCAGTCCATACGACAGGGATGGTGGCTACACCTTC
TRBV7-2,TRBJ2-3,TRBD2,CASSLGAGGPATDTQYF,TGTGCCAGCAGCTTAGGGGCGGGAGGGCCCGCCACAGATACGCAGTATTTT
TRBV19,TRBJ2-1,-,CASSKGTNSYNEQFF,TGTGCCAGTAGCAAGGGAACGAACTCCTACAATGAGCAGTTCTTC
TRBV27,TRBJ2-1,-,CASSLSTGPYNEQFF,TGTGCCAGCAGTTTATCGACAGGACCGTACAATGAGCAGTTCTTC
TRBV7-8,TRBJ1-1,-,CASSPGSLNTEAFF,TGTGCCAGCAGCCCAGGGAGTTTGAACACTGAAGCTTTCTTT
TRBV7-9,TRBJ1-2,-,CASSLILRDPYGYTF,TGTGCCAGCAGCTTAATTCTCAGGGATCCATATGGCTACACCTTC
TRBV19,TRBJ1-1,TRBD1,CASSPFGPTGGAFF,TGTGCCAGTAGTCCTTTTGGACCTACAGGGGGAGCTTTCTTT
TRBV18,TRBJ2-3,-,CASSPDDRPSTDTQYF,TGTGCCAGCTCACCAGACGACAGACCTAGCACAGATACGCAGTATTTT
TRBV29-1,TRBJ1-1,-,CSVGPGGKWNTEAFF,TGCAGCGTTGGTCCCGGGGGGAAATGGAACACTGAAGCTTTCTTT
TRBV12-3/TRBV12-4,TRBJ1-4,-,CASSVIQGLGNNEKLFF,TGTGCCAGCAGTGTAATCCAGGGATTAGGCAACAATGAAAAACTGTTTTTT
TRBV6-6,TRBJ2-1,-,CASSATGQGIHNEQFF,TGTGCCAGCAGTGCCACCGGGCAGGGGATCCACAATGAGCAGTTCTTC
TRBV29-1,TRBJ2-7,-,CSVVPGGAYEQYF,TGCAGCGTTGTGCCAGGTGGGGCCTACGAGCAGTACTTC
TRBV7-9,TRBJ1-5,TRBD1,CASSDRESDQPQHF,TGTGCCAGCAGCGACAGGGAATCGGATCAGCCCCAGCATTTT